Shown below are 26 T cell receptor beta chains from a single sample sequenced in a study of T-cell memory formation after mild COVID-19. From the 5' RACE reads, TCRdb called clonotypes with MiXCR, one entry per CDR3 protein. The sample lists 340,000 or so distinct CDR3 sequences, 13% occurring once. The material sequenced was PBMCs or a T cell subset sorted from them (not recorded which). These TCRs come from a young man who had mild COVID-19 (a few samples of this study predate the infection). Cell type and time point are not known.

This clonotype was seen a few times. The gene calls are TRBV7-2 and TRBJ1-2; no reliable D call. Trimming removed 1 base at V and 6 bases at J, with 15 bases between. Germline assignment: CDR1 SGHTA and CDR2 FQGNSA. The CDR3 has 15 amino acids. The CDR3 nucleotides are TGTGCCAGCAGCTTAGTGGGTTGGGGAGGCGATGGCTACACCTTC. Encoded protein: CASSLVGWGGDGYTF. The variable domain in full, completed from reference TRBV7-2 and TRBJ1-2, reads GAGVSQSPSNKVTEKGKDVELRCDPISGHTALYWYRQSLGQGLEFLIYFQGNSAPDKSGLPSDRFSAERTGGSVSTLTIQRTQQEDSAVYLCASSLVGWGGDGYTFGSGTRLTVV.

CDR3: CASSSQGGYTF. For the CDR3, the DNA is TGTGCCAGCAGCTCACAGGGCGGCTACACCTTC. The V and J genes are TRBV7-9 and TRBJ1-2; possibly TRBD1 for D (6 bases). Germline CDR1 and CDR2: SEHNR and FQNEAQ (reference sequence). V shed 4 bases and J shed 8 bases, with 8 bases lying between them. There are 11 residues in the CDR3.

This clonotype was observed at least ten times. This rearrangement joins TRBV18 to TRBJ2-3, with D possibly TRBD1 on 5 matching bases. This CDR3 spans 13 amino acids. Germline V gene lookup returns CDR1 KGHSH and CDR2 LQKENI. V lost 6 bases to trimming and J lost 6 bases, with 13 bases between them. The CDR3 loop reads CASSYSGSDTQYF. As DNA, the CDR3 is TGTGCCAGCTCGTACTCAGGGTCCGATACGCAGTATTTT.

The chain has TRBV7-9 and TRBJ2-3, with TRBD1 matching over 10 bases. J was trimmed by 11 bases and V by 2 bases; bases with no gene match: 10. CDR1 and CDR2 (germline): SEHNR, FQNEAQ (reference sequence). The CDR3 is made up of 15 amino acids. The CDR3 nucleotides are TGTGCCAGCAGCTTACCGGGACAGGGGAGGTCGAGGCAGTATTTT. Translated: CASSLPGQGRSRQYF.

This clonotype was observed many times. This sequence joins TRBV5-1 and TRBJ2-7; possible D gene TRBD2, 5 bases. The germline CDR1 and CDR2 sequences are SGHRS and YFSETQ. This CDR3 spans 12 amino acids. Trimming removed 4 bases from V and 1 base from J, with 6 bases in between. CDR3 coding DNA: TGCGCCAGCAGCGAGGGTTCCTACGAGCAGTACTTC. Protein product: CASSEGSYEQYF.

There are a few counts of this clonotype. This rearrangement joins TRBV5-1 to TRBJ2-1; D not certain. The CDR3 is 14 residues long. V was cut by 0 bases and J by 8 bases, with 12 bases left in between. Germline lookup yields CDR1 SGHRS and CDR2 YFSETQ. CDR3 loop: CASSLAPGRDEQFF. As DNA, the CDR3 is TGCGCCAGCAGCTTGGCGCCAGGTAGAGATGAGCAGTTCTTC.

In this sample, this clonotype turned up a few times. CDR3 loop: CASSLGPSREETQYF. The CDR3 bases are TGTGCCAGCAGCTTAGGGCCAAGCAGGGAAGAGACCCAGTACTTC. The chain carries TRBV7-2 and TRBJ2-5; the D gene is possibly TRBD1 (5 bases). The V gene's germline CDR1 is SGHTA and CDR2 FQGNSA. Trimming shortened V by 1 base and J by 3 bases, and 12 bases separated the two germline ends. This CDR3 contains 15 residues. The full variable domain, its missing parts supplied by reference TRBV7-2 and TRBJ2-5, is GAGVSQSPSNKVTEKGKDVELRCDPISGHTALYWYRQSLGQGLEFLIYFQGNSAPDKSGLPSDRFSAERTGGSVSTLTIQRTQQEDSAVYLCASSLGPSREETQYFGPGTRLLVL.

This chain links TRBV5-1 with TRBJ1-6; D unresolved. V lost 0 bases to trimming and J lost 7 bases, with 17 bases between them. This CDR3 comprises 17 residues. Germline CDR1 SGHRS, CDR2 YFSETQ. CDR3 in amino acids: CASSLAESGRQNSPLHF. Here the CDR3 DNA reads TGCGCCAGCAGCTTGGCCGAGTCAGGCCGACAAAATTCACCCCTCCACTTT.

This clonotype was detected only a few times. The V call is TRBV9, the J call TRBJ1-5; D is perhaps TRBD1 (6 bases). V lost 0 bases, J lost 6 bases, and 10 bases lay in between. The CDR3 has 14 residues. CDR1 is SGDLS and CDR2 is YYNGEE in the germline V gene. CDR3 in DNA: TGTGCCAGCAGCGTAGCAGGGGATGGTCAGCCCCAGCATTTT. Translating it yields CASSVAGDGQPQHF.

This clonotype came up a few times. The gene calls are TRBV3-2 and TRBJ2-2. TRBV3-2 is recorded as a pseudogene. The CDR3 length is 15 residues. The CDR3, as DNA: TGTGCCAGCAGCCAAGAGAGTGAGGCTACCGGGGAGCTGTTTTTT. The encoded protein is CASSQESEATGELFF.

The chain carries TRBV9 and TRBJ2-1, with 7 bases lining up with TRBD1. Per germline, CDR1 SGDLS and CDR2 YYNGEE. CDR3 length equals 14 residues. J lost 3 bases, V lost 3 bases, and 3 bases had no gene match. CDR3 amino acids: CASSGTGDYNEQFF. The CDR3 DNA follows: TGTGCCAGCAGCGGCACAGGGGACTACAATGAGCAGTTCTTC.

The J gene is TRBJ2-1, the V gene TRBV19, with 9 bases that match TRBD2. The CDR3 has 13 residues. The V gene's germline CDR1 is LNHDA and CDR2 SQIVND (reference sequence). J was trimmed by 5 bases and V by 8 bases; bases with no gene match: 4. The CDR3, as DNA: TGTGCCAGTGATGCGGGGGGGAACAATGAGCAGTTCTTC. It encodes CASDAGGNNEQFF.

This chain connects TRBV6-5 to TRBJ2-1; weak D call: TRBD2 (6 bases). This CDR3 region has 15 residues. Germline V gene sequence: CDR1 MNHEY, CDR2 SVGAGI. The germline V and J ends were trimmed by 6 bases and 0 bases, with 12 bases remaining between them. CDR3 DNA: TGTGCCAGCAGCGTCGGGGGTTTCTCCTACAATGAGCAGTTCTTC. Encoded protein: CASSVGGFSYNEQFF.

This clonotype was seen many times. The rearrangement links TRBV7-2 to TRBJ2-1; no definite D call. Germline V gene lookup returns CDR1 SGHTA and CDR2 FQGNSA. The CDR3 extends over 15 amino acids. The germline V and J ends were trimmed by 2 bases and 2 bases, with 10 bases remaining between them. In nucleotides, the CDR3 is TGTGCCAGCAGCTTAAGTGGCAGCACCTACAATGAGCAGTTCTTC. It is translated as CASSLSGSTYNEQFF.

The rearrangement links TRBV5-4 to TRBJ2-3; tentative D call: TRBD1 (6 bases). The CDR3 is 15 amino acids. Trimming removed 3 bases at V and 2 bases at J, with 13 bases between. Per the germline V gene, CDR1 is SGHNT and CDR2 is YYREEE (reference sequence). The CDR3: CASSSMTGYTDTQYF. The DNA for the CDR3 is TGTGCCAGCAGCTCTATGACAGGTTACACAGATACGCAGTATTTT.

On this clonotype itself: Its ends do not fully match the called genes, so a read error is possible. This chain uses TRBV20-1 with TRBJ2-5, with D perhaps TRBD2 (5 bases). Germline CDR1 is DFQATT and CDR2 is SNEGSKA (reference sequence). The CDR3 loop spans 13 amino acids. Here the CDR3 DNA reads TGCAGTGCTAGACCTCCCGGGAAGGAGAACCAGTACTTC. Translation gives CSARPPGKENQYF.

This clonotype has ten or more counts. The V call is TRBV11-2, the J call TRBJ2-5; 7 bases agree with TRBD1. V lost 6 bases and J lost 1; bases outside the gene matches: 2. Germline CDR1 and CDR2: SGHAT and FQNNGV. The CDR3 has 13 residues. CDR3 sequence reads: CASSGQVQETQYF. Written as DNA, the CDR3 is TGTGCCAGCAGTGGACAGGTCCAAGAGACCCAGTACTTC.

V usage is TRBV20-1 and J usage is TRBJ1-3; maybe TRBD1 (6 bases). Germline values: CDR1 DFQATT, CDR2 SNEGSKA (reference sequence). This CDR3 is built from 13 residues. CDR3 nucleotides: TGCAGCTCGATGGGGGGCGCTGGAAACACCATATATTTT. Translating it yields CSSMGGAGNTIYF.

This clonotype has at least ten counts. The chain carries TRBV27 and TRBJ2-7; 7 positions agree with TRBD1. V shed 6 bases and J 4 bases; nucleotides not matched to a gene: 15. The CDR3 is 16 amino acids. The V gene's germline CDR1 is MNHEY and CDR2 SMNVEV (reference sequence). The CDR3 DNA follows: TGTGCCAGCAGCAAAACTCTTGACAGGGATAATTACGAGCAGTACTTC. This sequence encodes CASSKTLDRDNYEQYF.

This chain joins TRBV6-5 and TRBJ1-1; the match to TRBD1 covers 8 bases. Germline values: CDR1 MNHEY, CDR2 SVGAGI. CDR3 length: 13 amino acids. The V segment lost 10 bases and the J segment 3 bases; nucleotides outside the gene matches: 7. The CDR3 nucleotides are TGTGCCACGACCAGGGGGCAATACACTGAAGCTTTCTTT. Translated: CATTRGQYTEAFF.

The table lists this clonotype with many counts. This chain joins TRBV7-2 and TRBJ2-7; D could derive from TRBD1 or TRBD2 (5 bases each). Trimming took off 2 bases at V and 2 bases at J, with 22 bases between the two ends. This CDR3 has 18 amino acids. CDR1 is SGHTA, CDR2 FQGNSA, per germline. The CDR3, as DNA: TGTGCCAGCAGCTTAATGCGGGCCGGGCAGGGAAGTGCCTACGAGCAGTACTTC. Translating it yields CASSLMRAGQGSAYEQYF.

The J gene is TRBJ2-2, the V gene TRBV2, with D perhaps assigned TRBD1 or TRBD2 (5 bases each). Trimming cost V 8 bases and J 2 bases, with 15 bases left between them. CDR1 is SNHLY, CDR2 FYNNEI, per germline. This CDR3 spans 15 amino acids. Written as DNA, the CDR3 is TGTGCCAGCTACCCGAGGGGTACCAACACCGGGGAGCTGTTTTTT. Translated: CASYPRGTNTGELFF.

The rearrangement uses TRBV6-2 or TRBV6-3 and TRBJ2-3; 11 bases are shared with TRBD2. Germline values: CDR1 MNHEY, CDR2 SVGEGT. This CDR3 has 17 residues. V was clipped by 4 bases and J by 0 bases; unmatched bases: 6. This CDR3 reads CASSSLIAGGSTDTQYF. The CDR3, as DNA: TGTGCCAGCAGTTCATTAATAGCGGGGGGGAGCACAGATACGCAGTATTTT.

This clonotype has more than one count but fewer than ten. The chain couples TRBV10-3 to TRBJ2-1; TRBD1 might be the D (6 bases). V was cut by 10 bases and J by 8 bases, with 12 bases left in between. The CDR3 contains 11 residues. Per germline, CDR1 ENHRY and CDR2 SYGVKD. CDR3 protein: CATRGMYEQFF. The CDR3 DNA follows: TGTGCCACCAGGGGTATGTATGAGCAGTTCTTC.

This chain uses TRBV29-1 with TRBJ1-4; TRBD1 might be the D (5 bases). Trimming took 7 bases from V and 0 from J, leaving 9 bases between them. CDR1 is SQVTM and CDR2 is ANQGSEA in the germline V gene. This CDR3 is built from 13 residues. This CDR3 reads CSGLTATNEKLFF. CDR3 in DNA: TGCAGCGGCCTGACAGCAACTAATGAAAAACTGTTTTTT. Supplemented by reference TRBV29-1 and TRBJ1-4, the full variable domain reads SAVISQKPSRDICQRGTSLTIQCQVDSQVTMMFWYRQQPGQSLTLIATANQGSEATYESGFVIDKFPISRPNLTFSTLTVSNMSPEDSSIYLCSGLTATNEKLFFGSGTQLSVL.

This clonotype was detected a few times. The chain uses TRBV7-9 and TRBJ2-6; D is tentatively TRBD1 or TRBD2 (5 bases each). Germline lookup yields CDR1 SEHNR and CDR2 FQNEAQ (reference sequence). The germline V and J ends were trimmed by 2 bases and 4 bases, with 21 bases remaining between them. CDR3 length: 19 amino acids. The CDR3 sequence: CASSLTYRDATPGANVLTF. CDR3 in DNA: TGTGCCAGCAGCTTAACGTACCGGGACGCAACTCCGGGGGCCAACGTCCTGACTTTC.